The source of this T cell receptor beta chain is a study of metastatic and nonmetastatic thyroid tumors. Study context: Across peripheral blood and tumor or nodule tissue samples taken from malignant and benign thyroid patients, the repertoires were compared with one another.

Source study methods: Clinicopathological groups differed in CDR3, with these differences serving to build a distant-metastasis classifier for papillary thyroid cancer. From the PCR reads, TCRdb re-called clones with MiXCR. These V and J calls derive from TCRdb rather than the authors' analysis. The table records tens of thousands of clones, around 13% of them present only once. General study points: Significantly higher TCR beta diversity was reportedly seen in malignant thyroid tumors than benign nodules, in blood and tumor.

This clone came up many times. The antigen is unknown. Other nucleotide sequences in the sample specify the same CDR3. Ahead of thyroid surgery, no patient had received treatment of any kind. V was trimmed by 1 base and J by 12 bases, leaving 18 bases between them. The CDR3 is 14 residues long. The germline V gene has CDR1 LGHDT and CDR2 YNNKEL (reference sequence). The V call is TRBV3-1, the J call TRBJ1-1; possibly TRBD1 for D (5 bases). Sequencing used tumor tissue. The origin of this receptor is a female donor with papillary thyroid cancer or a benign thyroid nodule (not recorded which). Some clones in this sample may be carry-over from other donors' samples. Here the CDR3 reads CASSQGQGMGKTFF. The CDR3 DNA is TGTGCCAGCAGCCAAGGGCAGGGTATGGGAAAGACTTTCTTT.